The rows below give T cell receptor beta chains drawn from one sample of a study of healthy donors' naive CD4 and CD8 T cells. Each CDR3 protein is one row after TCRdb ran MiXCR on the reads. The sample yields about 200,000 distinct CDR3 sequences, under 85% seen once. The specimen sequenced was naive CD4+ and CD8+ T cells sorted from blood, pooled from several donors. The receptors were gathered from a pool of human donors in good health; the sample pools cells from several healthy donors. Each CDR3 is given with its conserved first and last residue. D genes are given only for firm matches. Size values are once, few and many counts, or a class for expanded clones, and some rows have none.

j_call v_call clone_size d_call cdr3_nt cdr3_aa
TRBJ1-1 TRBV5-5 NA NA TGTGCCAGCAGCAGCCCTGGGTTTAACACTGAAGCTTTCTTT CASSSPGFNTEAFF
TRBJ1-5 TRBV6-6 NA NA TGTGCCAGCAGCCCCACATCCGCCTTGAGGCCCCAGCATTTT CASSPTSALRPQHF
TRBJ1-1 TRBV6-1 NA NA TGTGCCAGCACCCGGGCTTTGAACACTGAAGCTTTCTTT CASTRALNTEAFF
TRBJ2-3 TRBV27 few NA TGTGCCAGCAGTTTAGCGCTAGCTGTAGATACGCAGTATTTT CASSLALAVDTQYF
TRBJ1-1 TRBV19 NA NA TGTGCCAGTAGTAATCAGGGGAACACTGAAGCTTTCTTT CASSNQGNTEAFF
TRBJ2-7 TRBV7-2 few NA TGTGCCAGCAGCCTAGAGTCGGGGGCCCACTACGAGCAGTACTTC CASSLESGAHYEQYF
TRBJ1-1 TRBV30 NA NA TGTGCCTGGAGTGTAAAGTACAAGTCGCTTAGGGCGGGCACTGAAGCTTTCTTT CAWSVKYKSLRAGTEAFF
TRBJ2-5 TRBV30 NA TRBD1 TGTGCCTGGGACAGGGGGATTTGGGAGACCCAGTACTTC CAWDRGIWETQYF
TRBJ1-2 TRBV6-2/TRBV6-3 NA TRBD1 TGTGCCAGCGGACCCATCGGAGCAGGGGGCGACGGCTACACCTTC CASGPIGAGGDGYTF
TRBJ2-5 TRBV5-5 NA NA TGTGCCAGCAGCTTGGGGACTACGACAGAGACCCAGTACTTC CASSLGTTTETQYF
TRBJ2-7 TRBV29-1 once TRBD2 TGCAGCGTTGAAGTTGTAGCGGGAGGGCAGGAGCAGTACTTC CSVEVVAGGQEQYF
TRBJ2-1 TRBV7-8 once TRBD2 TGTGCCAGCAGCCTACCTAGCGGGGGGAGGAATGAGCAGTTCTTC CASSLPSGGRNEQFF
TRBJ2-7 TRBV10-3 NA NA TGTGCCATCAGTGAGTCCTACCGAGGGGCCTCCTACGAGCAGTACTTC CAISESYRGASYEQYF
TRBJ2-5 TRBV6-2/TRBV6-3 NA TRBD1 TGTGCCAGCAGCCGACAGGGGGGCCAAGAGACCCAGTACTTC CASSRQGGQETQYF
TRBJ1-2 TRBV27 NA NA TGTGCCAGCAGTTTTGGCTACAACTATGGCTACACCTTC CASSFGYNYGYTF
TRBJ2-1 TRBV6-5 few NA TGTGCCAGCAGTTCTGGGGTCTCCTACAATGAGCAGTTCTTC CASSSGVSYNEQFF
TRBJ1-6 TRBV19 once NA TGTGCCAGTAGTGTGGCCGGGGTCGGTTCACCCCTCCACTTT CASSVAGVGSPLHF
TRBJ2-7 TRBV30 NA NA TGTGCCTGGAGCGACCTCGACTTGTACGAGCAGTACTTC CAWSDLDLYEQYF
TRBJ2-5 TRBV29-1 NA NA TGCAGCGGGAACAAAGAGACCCAGTACTTC CSGNKETQYF
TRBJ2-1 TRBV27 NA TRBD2 TGTGCCAGCAGTTTATCCCCGGGACTAGCGGGAACTCCCCGCAATGAGCAGTTCTTC CASSLSPGLAGTPRNEQFF
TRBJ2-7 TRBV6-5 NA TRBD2 TGTGCCAGCAGATTTAGCGGGGGCCCCTACGAGCAGTACTTC CASRFSGGPYEQYF
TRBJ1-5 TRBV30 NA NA TGTGCCTGGGAACAGGACAATCAGCCCCAGCATTTT CAWEQDNQPQHF
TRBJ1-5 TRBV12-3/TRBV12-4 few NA TGTGCCAGCACCTGGAGCAATCAGCCCCAGCATTTT CASTWSNQPQHF
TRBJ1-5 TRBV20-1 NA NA TGCAGTGCTGGCTCGTATATTCTAGGACGGAATCAGCCCCAGCATTTT CSAGSYILGRNQPQHF
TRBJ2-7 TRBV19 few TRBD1 TGTGCCAGTAGTATAGATCATTGGCAGGGGGAAACCTACGAGCAGTACTTC CASSIDHWQGETYEQYF
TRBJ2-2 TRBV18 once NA TGTGCCAGCTCACACAGGGTCGACGGGGAGCTGTTTTTT CASSHRVDGELFF
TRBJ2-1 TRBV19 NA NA TGTGCCAGTAGCGTCGGATCCTACAATGAGCAGTTCTTC CASSVGSYNEQFF
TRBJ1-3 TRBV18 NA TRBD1 TGTGCCAGCTCAGTCGGACAGGGCGCCGGAAACACCATATATTTT CASSVGQGAGNTIYF
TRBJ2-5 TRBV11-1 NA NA TGTGCCAGCAGCTCACAGCCCGAAGAGACCCAGTACTTC CASSSQPEETQYF
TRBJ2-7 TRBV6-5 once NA TGTGCCAGCAGTCCCCTCGGGCGCACGTTGGGGGAGCAGTACTTC CASSPLGRTLGEQYF
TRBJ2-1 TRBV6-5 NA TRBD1 TGTGCCAGCAGTTTCCTCGGGACAGGGTGGAATGAGCAGTTCTTC CASSFLGTGWNEQFF
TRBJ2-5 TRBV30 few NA TGTGCCTGGAGTAAGGAGGGGATTCAAGAGACCCAGTACTTC CAWSKEGIQETQYF
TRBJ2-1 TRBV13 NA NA TGCGCCAGCAGCTTAGGCCTTAGCGCCAATGAGCAGTTCTTC CASSLGLSANEQFF
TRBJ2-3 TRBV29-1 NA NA TGCAGCGTTCTTACGGGGGACACAGATACGCAGTATTTT CSVLTGDTDTQYF
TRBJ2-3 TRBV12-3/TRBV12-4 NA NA TGTGCCAGCAGTTTAGTATTGGGCCAGGGCACAGATACGCAGTATTTT CASSLVLGQGTDTQYF
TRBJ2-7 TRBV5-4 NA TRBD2 TGTGCCAGCAGCCTAGGACTAGCGGAGCAGTACTTC CASSLGLAEQYF
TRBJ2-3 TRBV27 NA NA TGTGCCAGCGGTGGGTTTACAGATACGCAGTATTTT CASGGFTDTQYF
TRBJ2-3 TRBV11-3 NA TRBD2 TGTGCCAGCAGCTTAGGACTAGCGGGAGGGCCAGATACGCAGTATTTT CASSLGLAGGPDTQYF
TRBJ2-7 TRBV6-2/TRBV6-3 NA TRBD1 TGTGCCAGCAGTAACCGAGCGGACAGGGGTGAGCAGTACTTC CASSNRADRGEQYF
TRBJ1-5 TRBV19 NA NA TGTGCCAGTACCCTCGGCTGGGCCGATAGCAATCAGCCCCAGCATTTT CASTLGWADSNQPQHF
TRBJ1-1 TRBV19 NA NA TGTGCCAGTAGTGTGGGTACTGAAGCTTTCTTT CASSVGTEAFF
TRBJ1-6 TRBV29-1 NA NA TGCAGCCGGGTGGGGGGACTCTCCTATAATTCACCCCTCCACTTT CSRVGGLSYNSPLHF
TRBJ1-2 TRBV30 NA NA TGTGCCTGGAGTGTACGGGCAGGTCCGGGGTCCTATGGCTACACCTTC CAWSVRAGPGSYGYTF
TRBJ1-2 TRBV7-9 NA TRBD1 TGTGCCAGCAGCCGGACAGGGGTCTATGGCTACACCTTC CASSRTGVYGYTF
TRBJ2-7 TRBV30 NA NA TGTGCCTGGAGTGTAGTGGTAGCTTTGCGCTACGAGCAGTACTTC CAWSVVVALRYEQYF